The table lists the clone carrying this T cell receptor (beta chain) with a few counts. V lost 3 bases and J lost 2, with 5 bases in between. Germline-derived CDR1 and CDR2 are SGHVS and FQNEAQ. The CDR3 has 12 residues. This sample was included in a study of spatial heterogeneity in lung cancer. The wider study: Raw-read counts averaged over ten per unique TCR and UMI combination.

Time point denoted: sample taken at primary tumor resection. Whole RNA, isolated from tumor, nontumor lung or frozen PBMC, was sequenced without prior sorting. TCRdb redid the calling of the 5' RACE reads with MiXCR, one entry per CDR3 protein. In the table there are about 53,000 distinct CDR3 sequences, less than 9% of which are singletons. The sample consisted of PBMCs, taken at surgery. This rearrangement joins TRBV7-8 to TRBJ2-7; D unresolved. The TCR sequence derives from a female donor with early-stage non-small cell lung cancer. This CDR3 is CASSFPPYEQYF. For the CDR3, the DNA is TGTGCCAGCAGCTTCCCTCCCTACGAGCAGTACTTC.